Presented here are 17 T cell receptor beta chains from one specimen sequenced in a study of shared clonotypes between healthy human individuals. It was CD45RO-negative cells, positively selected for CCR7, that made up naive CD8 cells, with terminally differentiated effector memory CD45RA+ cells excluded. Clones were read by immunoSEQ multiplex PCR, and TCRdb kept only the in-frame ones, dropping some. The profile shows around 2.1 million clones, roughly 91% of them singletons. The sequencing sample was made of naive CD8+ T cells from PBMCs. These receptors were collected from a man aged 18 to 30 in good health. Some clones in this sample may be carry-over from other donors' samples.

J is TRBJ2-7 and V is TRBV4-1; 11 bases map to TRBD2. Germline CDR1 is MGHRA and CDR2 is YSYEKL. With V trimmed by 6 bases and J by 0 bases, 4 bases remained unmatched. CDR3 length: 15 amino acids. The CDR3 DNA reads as TGCGCCAGCAGACCTACTAGCGGGAGCTCCTACGAGCAGTACTTC. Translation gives CASRPTSGSSYEQYF.

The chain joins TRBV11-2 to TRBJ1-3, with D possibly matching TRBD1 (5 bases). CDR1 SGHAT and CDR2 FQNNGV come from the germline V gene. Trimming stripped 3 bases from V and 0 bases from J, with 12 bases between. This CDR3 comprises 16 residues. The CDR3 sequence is CASSFVQGLSGNTIYF. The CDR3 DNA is TGTGCCAGCAGCTTTGTTCAGGGCCTCTCTGGAAACACCATATATTTT.

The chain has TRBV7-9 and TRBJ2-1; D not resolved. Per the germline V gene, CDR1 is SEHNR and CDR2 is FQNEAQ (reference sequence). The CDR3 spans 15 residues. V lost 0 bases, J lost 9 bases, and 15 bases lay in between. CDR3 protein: CASSLAGIVAAEQFF. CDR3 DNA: TGTGCCAGCAGCTTAGCGGGGATAGTGGCTGCTGAGCAGTTCTTC.

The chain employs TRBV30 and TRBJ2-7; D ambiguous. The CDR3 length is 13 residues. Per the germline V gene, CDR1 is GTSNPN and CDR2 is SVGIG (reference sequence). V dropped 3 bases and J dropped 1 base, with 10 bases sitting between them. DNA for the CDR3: TGTGCCTGGAGGGTAGGCAGTTCCTACGAGCAGTACTTC. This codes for CAWRVGSSYEQYF.

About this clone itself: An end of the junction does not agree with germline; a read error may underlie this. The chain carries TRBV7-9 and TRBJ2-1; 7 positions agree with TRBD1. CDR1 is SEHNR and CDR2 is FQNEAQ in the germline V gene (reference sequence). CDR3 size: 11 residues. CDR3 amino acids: CASQKTGELFF. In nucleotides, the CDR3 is TGTGCCAGCCAAAAAACAGGGGAGCTGTTCTTC.

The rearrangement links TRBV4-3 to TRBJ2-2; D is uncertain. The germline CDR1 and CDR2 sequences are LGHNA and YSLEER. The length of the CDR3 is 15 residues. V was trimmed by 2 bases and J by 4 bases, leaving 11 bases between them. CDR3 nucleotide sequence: TGCGCCAGCAGCCAATCTCACTCGCGCACCGGGGAGCTGTTTTTT. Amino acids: CASSQSHSRTGELFF.

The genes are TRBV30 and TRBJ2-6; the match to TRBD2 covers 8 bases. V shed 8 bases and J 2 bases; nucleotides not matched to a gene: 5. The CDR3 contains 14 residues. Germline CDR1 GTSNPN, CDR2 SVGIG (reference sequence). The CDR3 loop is CAHGGGAGANVLTF. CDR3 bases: TGTGCCCACGGGGGGGGCGCTGGGGCCAACGTCCTGACTTTC. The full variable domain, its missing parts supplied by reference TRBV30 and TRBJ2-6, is SQTIHQWPATLVQPVGSPLSLECTVEGTSNPNLYWYRQAAGRGLQLLFYSVGIGQISSEVPQNLSASRPQDRQFILSSKKLLLSDSGFYLCAHGGGAGANVLTFGAGSRLTVL.

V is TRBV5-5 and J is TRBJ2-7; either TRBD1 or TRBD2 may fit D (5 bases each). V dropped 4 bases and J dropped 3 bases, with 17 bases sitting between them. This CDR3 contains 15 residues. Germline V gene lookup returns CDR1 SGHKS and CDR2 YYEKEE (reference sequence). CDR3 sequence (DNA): TGTGCCAGCAGCGGGGGTCGGCAGGCTTACTACGAGCAGTACTTC. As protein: CASSGGRQAYYEQYF.

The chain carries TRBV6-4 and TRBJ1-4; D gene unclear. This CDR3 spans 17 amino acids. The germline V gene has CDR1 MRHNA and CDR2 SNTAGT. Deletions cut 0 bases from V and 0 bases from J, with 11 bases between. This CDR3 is CASSDSSRWATNEKLFF. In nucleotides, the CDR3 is TGTGCCAGCAGTGACTCTTCCCGTTGGGCAACTAATGAAAAACTGTTTTTT.

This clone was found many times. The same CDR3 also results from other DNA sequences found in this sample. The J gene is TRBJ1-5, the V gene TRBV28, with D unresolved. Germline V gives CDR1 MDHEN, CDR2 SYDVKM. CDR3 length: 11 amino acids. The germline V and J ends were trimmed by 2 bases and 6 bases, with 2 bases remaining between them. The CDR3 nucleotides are TGTGCCAGCAGTTTAGGTCAGCCCCAGCATTTT. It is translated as CASSLGQPQHF. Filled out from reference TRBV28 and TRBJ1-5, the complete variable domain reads DVKVTQSSRYLVKRTGEKVFLECVQDMDHENMFWYRQDPGLGLRLIYFSYDVKMKEKGDIPEGYSVSREKKERFSLILESASTNQTSMYLCASSLGQPQHFGDGTRLSIL.

CDR3 sequence reads: CASSSRDENTGELFF. CDR3 bases: TGTGCCAGCAGCTCCCGGGACGAGAACACCGGGGAGCTGTTTTTT. The rearrangement uses TRBV7-9 and TRBJ2-2, with D perhaps matching TRBD1 or TRBD2 (5 bases each). V lost 4 bases and J 1 base, leaving 10 bases between the germline ends. The CDR3 spans 15 residues. Germline lookup yields CDR1 SEHNR and CDR2 FQNEAQ (reference sequence).

The CDR3 region has the DNA TGCGCCAGCAGAAGGGTCGGCGGTTCCTCTGGGGCCAACGTCCTGACTTTC. Translating it yields CASRRVGGSSGANVLTF. This chain connects TRBV4-1 to TRBJ2-6; D gene unclear. This CDR3 comprises 17 residues. V lost 6 bases and J 0 bases, leaving 15 bases between the germline ends. The V gene's germline CDR1 is MGHRA and CDR2 YSYEKL.

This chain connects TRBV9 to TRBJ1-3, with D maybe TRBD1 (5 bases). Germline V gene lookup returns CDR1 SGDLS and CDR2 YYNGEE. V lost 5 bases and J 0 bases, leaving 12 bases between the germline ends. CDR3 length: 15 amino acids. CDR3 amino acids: CASSSGGASGNTIYF. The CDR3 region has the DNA TGTGCCAGCAGTTCCGGGGGAGCCTCTGGAAACACCATATATTTT.

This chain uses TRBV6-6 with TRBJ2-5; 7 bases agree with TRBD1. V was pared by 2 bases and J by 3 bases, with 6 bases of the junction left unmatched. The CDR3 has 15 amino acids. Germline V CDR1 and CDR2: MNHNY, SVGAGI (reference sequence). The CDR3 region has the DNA TGTGCCAGCAGTTACAACGACAGGGCAAAAGAGACCCAGTACTTC. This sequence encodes CASSYNDRAKETQYF.

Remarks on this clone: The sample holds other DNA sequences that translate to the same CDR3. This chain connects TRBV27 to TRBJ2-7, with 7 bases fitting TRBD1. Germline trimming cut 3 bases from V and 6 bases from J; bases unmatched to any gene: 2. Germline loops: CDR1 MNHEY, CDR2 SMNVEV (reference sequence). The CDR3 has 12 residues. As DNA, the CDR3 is TGTGCCAGCAGTTTCCCAGGGGGCGAGCAGTACTTC. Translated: CASSFPGGEQYF.

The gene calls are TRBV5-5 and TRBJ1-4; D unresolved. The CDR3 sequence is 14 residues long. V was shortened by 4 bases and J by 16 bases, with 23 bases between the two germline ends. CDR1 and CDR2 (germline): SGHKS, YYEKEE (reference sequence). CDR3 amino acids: CASSPFPGVSTPFF. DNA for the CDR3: TGTGCCAGCAGCCCCTTCCCTGGGGTGTCTACCCCGTTTTTT.

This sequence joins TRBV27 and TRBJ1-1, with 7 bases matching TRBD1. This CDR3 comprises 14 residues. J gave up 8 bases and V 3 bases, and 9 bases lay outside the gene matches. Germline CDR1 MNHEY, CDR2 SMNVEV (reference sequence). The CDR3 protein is CASSLKWTGEEAFF. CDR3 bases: TGTGCCAGCAGTTTGAAATGGACAGGAGAAGAAGCTTTCTTT.